The 27 T cell receptor beta chains listed next were all sequenced from one sample in a study of beta chain features in type 1 diabetes. The entirety of the isolated RNA underwent reverse transcription, so expressed TCRB transcripts were sequenced. TCRdb keeps only in-frame clones here, not all; method: immunoSEQ multiplex PCR. The top ten clones hold 0.0095% to 0.011% of a sample with about 360,000 clones, roughly 12% of them seen once. Antigens for these TCRs are unknown. Findings of the study overall: When Type 1 diabetes patients were examined, their TCRB CDR3s proved moderately but significantly shorter in all four CD4+ subsets.

Input material: naive CD4+ T cells from blood. These receptors all stem from a woman aged 18-29 years with type 1 diabetes.

V usage is TRBV7-2 and J usage is TRBJ1-5, with 8 bases lining up with TRBD1. With 5 bases clipped from V and 7 bases from J, the junction kept 4 bases outside the gene matches. CDR1 and CDR2 from the germline V gene are SGHTA and FQGNSA. The CDR3 has 13 amino acids. Here the CDR3 DNA reads TGTGCCAGCAGCACAACAGGGGGACAGCCCCAGCATTTT. This sequence encodes CASSTTGGQPQHF.

J is TRBJ2-2 and V is TRBV9; 12 bases match TRBD1. J gave up 7 bases and V 1 base, and 5 bases lay outside the gene matches. Per germline, CDR1 SGDLS and CDR2 YYNGEE. The CDR3 runs to 16 residues. The CDR3 DNA reads TGTGCCAGCAGCGTACTGGGACAGGGGGCTTTCGGGGAGCTGTTTTTT. Protein product: CASSVLGQGAFGELFF.

There are a few counts of this clone. Here the CDR3 DNA reads TGCGCCAGCAGCCGCGCTGGACAGGGGGCCGCAGCCAAAAACATTCAGTACTTC. Translating it yields CASSRAGQGAAAKNIQYF. The rearrangement uses TRBV4-3 and TRBJ2-4; 11 nucleotides line up with TRBD1. Trimming at V came to 4 bases and at J to 0 bases, leaving 8 bases not matched to a gene. CDR1 and CDR2 from the germline V gene are LGHNA and YSLEER. The CDR3 is 18 residues long.

V usage is TRBV4-3 and J usage is TRBJ2-1, with TRBD1 as a possible D gene (5 bases). Germline CDR1 reads LGHNA; CDR2 reads YSLEER. Trimming left V 4 bases short and J 0 bases short, with 13 bases between. The CDR3 totals 16 residues. This chain's CDR3 is CASSRTRQFSYNEQFF. Here the CDR3 DNA reads TGCGCCAGCAGCCGGACAAGACAGTTCTCCTACAATGAGCAGTTCTTC.

The chain links TRBV18 to TRBJ2-1, with D possibly being TRBD1 (5 bases). In germline, CDR1 is KGHSH, CDR2 LQKENI. Trimming shortened V by 3 bases and J by 14 bases, and 11 bases separated the two germline ends. This CDR3 is 11 amino acids long. Here the CDR3 DNA reads TGTGCCAGCTCACCGACGACAGTGGAGTTCTTC. This gives the protein CASSPTTVEFF.

CDR3 sequence reads: CASSEYSGGQETQYF. CDR3 nucleotide sequence: TGTGCCAGCAGTGAATATTCAGGGGGCCAAGAGACCCAGTACTTC. The chain is built from TRBV25-1 and TRBJ2-5; 7 bases are a match to TRBD1. The CDR3 contains 15 residues. Germline loops: CDR1 MGHDK, CDR2 SYGVNS. J was trimmed by 1 base and V by 0 bases; bases with no gene match: 2. Filled out from reference TRBV25-1 and TRBJ2-5, the complete variable domain reads EADIYQTPRYLVIGTGKKITLECSQTMGHDKMYWYQQDPGMELHLIHYSYGVNSTEKGDLSSESTVSRIRTEHFPLTLESARPSHTSQYLCASSEYSGGQETQYFGPGTRLLVL.

This clone was counted a few times. This chain uses TRBV4-3 with TRBJ1-2, with 7 bases lining up with TRBD1. The CDR3 covers 15 residues. Germline CDR1 and CDR2: LGHNA and YSLEER. The V gene end was trimmed by 3 bases and the J gene end by 4 bases; junction bases not matched to a gene: 8. CDR3 bases: TGCGCCAGCAGCCACCTCCCGGGGGACAGCTATGGCTACACCTTC. This gives the protein CASSHLPGDSYGYTF.

There are a few counts of this clone. The J gene is TRBJ1-4, the V gene TRBV4-3, with TRBD1 as a possible D gene (5 bases). Germline values: CDR1 LGHNA, CDR2 YSLEER. CDR3 length equals 15 residues. Between the trimmed V and J ends, which lost 0 bases and 8 bases, there was a span of 13 bases. The CDR3 nucleotides are TGCGCCAGCAGCCAAGAGGAGACAGCGAGGGAAAAACTGTTTTTT. It encodes CASSQEETAREKLFF.

V usage is TRBV7-3 and J usage is TRBJ2-5, with 7 bases fitting TRBD2. Losses at the gene ends were 4 bases for V and 1 base for J; bases not matched to a gene: 6. Germline V gene data show CDR1 as SGHTA and CDR2 as FQGTGA. The CDR3 sequence is 15 residues long. This CDR3 reads CASSWAGEFQETQYF. CDR3 in DNA: TGTGCCAGCAGCTGGGCGGGAGAGTTCCAAGAGACCCAGTACTTC.

This clone has more than one count but fewer than ten. The V gene is TRBV14, the J gene TRBJ2-1; 8 bases line up with TRBD2. The CDR3 extends over 16 amino acids. The germline CDR1 and CDR2 sequences are SGHDN and FVKESK. Trimming took 4 bases from V and 3 from J; bases not matched to a gene: 8. This CDR3 is CASSRPAGGFYNEQFF. Here the CDR3 DNA reads TGTGCCAGCAGCCGACCGGCGGGGGGCTTCTACAATGAGCAGTTCTTC.

This clone has only a few counts. The chain recombines TRBV6-6 with TRBJ2-7, with D perhaps TRBD1 (5 bases). The CDR3 length is 13 residues. Per the germline V gene, CDR1 is MNHNY and CDR2 is SVGAGI (reference sequence). V was clipped by 6 bases and J by 0 bases, with 9 bases between them. CDR3 coding DNA: TGTGCCAGCAGCCACAGGAACTCCTACGAGCAGTACTTC. It specifies CASSHRNSYEQYF.

The V call is TRBV7-2, the J call TRBJ2-5; D is undetermined. CDR1 and CDR2 (germline): SGHTA, FQGNSA. Deletions cut 1 base from V and 10 bases from J, with 13 bases between. This CDR3 is 13 amino acids long. CDR3 loop: CASSLELLRLQYF. As DNA, the CDR3 is TGTGCCAGCAGCTTAGAACTTCTCCGTCTCCAGTACTTC. Filled out from reference TRBV7-2 and TRBJ2-5, the complete variable domain reads GAGVSQSPSNKVTEKGKDVELRCDPISGHTALYWYRQSLGQGLEFLIYFQGNSAPDKSGLPSDRFSAERTGGSVSTLTIQRTQQEDSAVYLCASSLELLRLQYFGPGTRLLVL.

The chain has TRBV7-2 and TRBJ2-1; D gene unclear. Trimming removed 3 bases from V and 9 bases from J, with 6 bases in between. Germline V gives CDR1 SGHTA, CDR2 FQGNSA. The CDR3 covers 11 residues. The CDR3 protein is CASSLKSEQFF. The CDR3 coding sequence is TGTGCCAGCAGCTTGAAGAGTGAGCAGTTCTTC. Drawing the rest from reference TRBV7-2 and TRBJ2-1, the complete variable domain is GAGVSQSPSNKVTEKGKDVELRCDPISGHTALYWYRQSLGQGLEFLIYFQGNSAPDKSGLPSDRFSAERTGGSVSTLTIQRTQQEDSAVYLCASSLKSEQFFGPGTRLTVL.

In its sample, this clone was seen a few times. Here the CDR3 reads CASSLTGASGANVLTF. Here the CDR3 DNA reads TGCGCCAGCAGCTTGACAGGGGCGAGTGGGGCCAACGTCCTGACTTTC. V gene TRBV5-1 combines with J gene TRBJ2-6; TRBD1 matches 7 bases. Germline CDR1 reads SGHRS; CDR2 reads YFSETQ. With 1 base clipped from V and 3 bases from J, the junction kept 4 bases outside the gene matches. The CDR3 spans 16 residues. Variable domain in full (rest from reference TRBV5-1 and TRBJ2-6): KAGVTQTPRYLIKTRGQQVTLSCSPISGHRSVSWYQQTPGQGLQFLFEYFSETQRNKGNFPGRFSGRQFSNSRSEMNVSTLELGDSALYLCASSLTGASGANVLTFGAGSRLTVL.

About this clone: Other DNA sequences in this sample translate to the same CDR3. V and J are TRBV5-4 and TRBJ2-7, with 7 bases aligning to TRBD1. Trimming cost V 1 base and J 2 bases; bases outside gene matches: 0. CDR3 length: 13 residues. Germline values: CDR1 SGHNT, CDR2 YYREEE (reference sequence). CDR3 in amino acids: CASSLQGAYEQYF. CDR3 in DNA: TGTGCCAGCAGCTTGCAGGGGGCCTACGAGCAGTACTTC.

This clone has more than one count but fewer than ten. The genes are TRBV29-1 and TRBJ1-2, with D perhaps TRBD1 (6 bases). In germline, CDR1 is SQVTM, CDR2 ANQGSEA. This CDR3 is 13 amino acids long. The germline V and J ends were trimmed by 5 bases and 2 bases, with 12 bases remaining between them. CDR3 sequence: CSVQPDSNYGYTF. For the CDR3, the DNA is TGCAGCGTTCAACCGGACAGCAACTATGGCTACACCTTC. Full variable domain (rest looked up from reference TRBV29-1 and TRBJ1-2): SAVISQKPSRDICQRGTSLTIQCQVDSQVTMMFWYRQQPGQSLTLIATANQGSEATYESGFVIDKFPISRPNLTFSTLTVSNMSPEDSSIYLCSVQPDSNYGYTFGSGTRLTVV.

This clone showed up just a few times. The chain combines TRBV28 with TRBJ2-1, with TRBD2 matching over 7 bases. Per the germline V gene, CDR1 is MDHEN and CDR2 is SYDVKM. The CDR3 is 15 residues long. V lost 2 bases and J lost 7; bases outside the gene matches: 8. The CDR3 sequence: CASSLGGRNGNEQFF. The CDR3 nucleotides read TGTGCCAGCAGTTTAGGCGGGAGAAATGGAAATGAGCAGTTCTTC. The whole variable domain, filled in from reference TRBV28 and TRBJ2-1, reads DVKVTQSSRYLVKRTGEKVFLECVQDMDHENMFWYRQDPGLGLRLIYFSYDVKMKEKGDIPEGYSVSREKKERFSLILESASTNQTSMYLCASSLGGRNGNEQFFGPGTRLTVL.

The chain couples TRBV7-9 to TRBJ1-2; the match to TRBD1 covers 8 bases. Germline CDR1 reads SEHNR; CDR2 reads FQNEAQ (reference sequence). The V and J ends lost 5 bases and 4 bases, in that order; junction bases with no gene match: 6. This CDR3 has 14 amino acids. The CDR3, as DNA: TGTGCCAGCAGCGGGCGACAGGGGAGCTATGGCTACACCTTC. As protein: CASSGRQGSYGYTF.

The rearrangement joins TRBV5-1 to TRBJ2-7; no clear D gene. Germline CDR1 and CDR2: SGHRS and YFSETQ. The ends were cut back, 0 bases at V and 0 bases at J, with 7 bases in the middle. The CDR3 sequence is 14 residues long. The CDR3 here is CASSLGRNSYEQYF. DNA of the CDR3: TGCGCCAGCAGCTTGGGCAGGAACTCCTACGAGCAGTACTTC. The whole variable domain, filled in from reference TRBV5-1 and TRBJ2-7, reads KAGVTQTPRYLIKTRGQQVTLSCSPISGHRSVSWYQQTPGQGLQFLFEYFSETQRNKGNFPGRFSGRQFSNSRSEMNVSTLELGDSALYLCASSLGRNSYEQYFGPGTRLTVT.

The J gene is TRBJ1-1, the V gene TRBV5-1, with D tentatively TRBD1 (5 bases). The CDR3 runs to 14 residues. Germline V lookup: CDR1 SGHRS, CDR2 YFSETQ. The V and J ends lost 4 bases and 4 bases respectively, with 14 bases between them. CDR3 region: CASSAGLEGTEAFF. Here the CDR3 DNA reads TGCGCCAGCAGCGCGGGACTGGAGGGCACTGAAGCTTTCTTT.

The chain employs TRBV19 and TRBJ1-1, with D possibly TRBD1 on 5 matching bases. Germline V gene lookup returns CDR1 LNHDA and CDR2 SQIVND (reference sequence). The CDR3 loop spans 14 amino acids. V lost 3 bases to trimming and J lost 10 bases, with 18 bases between them. CDR3 sequence (DNA): TGTGCCAGTAGTATCGGTCCCAGGGTCCGGGCAGCTTTCTTT. The encoded protein is CASSIGPRVRAAFF.

The rearrangement links TRBV5-1 to TRBJ1-5, with D perhaps TRBD1 (6 bases). Trimming left V 4 bases short and J 6 bases short, with 14 bases between. CDR1 and CDR2 (germline): SGHRS, YFSETQ. CDR3 length equals 14 residues. CDR3 DNA: TGCGCCAGCAGCCCCTTAGAAGGGGGTCAGCCCCAGCATTTT. Translated, it gives CASSPLEGGQPQHF.

This clone has more than one count but fewer than ten. V and J are TRBV7-2 and TRBJ2-5; perhaps TRBD1 as D (6 bases). The CDR3 sequence is 15 residues long. The germline V gene has CDR1 SGHTA and CDR2 FQGNSA. V lost 5 bases, J lost 1 base, and 14 bases lay in between. As DNA, the CDR3 is TGTGCCAGCAGCCCGAAGACAGGCATCCAAGAGACCCAGTACTTC. Amino acid sequence: CASSPKTGIQETQYF.

This clone was counted between two and nine times. This chain uses TRBV9 with TRBJ1-1, with D unresolved. This CDR3 comprises 16 residues. V dropped 3 bases and J dropped 4 bases, with 19 bases sitting between them. CDR1 SGDLS and CDR2 YYNGEE come from the germline V gene. CDR3 residues: CASSATIGPPGTEAFF. The CDR3 DNA follows: TGTGCCAGCAGCGCGACTATAGGGCCGCCGGGCACTGAAGCTTTCTTT.

There are a few counts of this clone. The V gene is TRBV6-6, the J gene TRBJ2-3; 8 bases are a match to TRBD2. Trimming removed 2 bases from V and 2 bases from J; junction bases left unmatched: 3. Germline V gene sequence: CDR1 MNHNY, CDR2 SVGAGI (reference sequence). The CDR3 runs 15 residues. The CDR3 loop reads CASSYGGGITDTQYF. CDR3 coding DNA: TGTGCCAGCAGTTACGGCGGGGGGATCACAGATACGCAGTATTTT.

This clone was picked up a small number of times. V is TRBV23-1 and J is TRBJ1-2; TRBD1 agrees at 8 bases. Being an ORF, TRBV23-1 has a function that is uncertain. The CDR3 is 18 amino acids. Unmatched junction bases numbered 16, after V lost 2 bases and J lost 5 bases. Written as DNA, the CDR3 is TGCGCCAGCAGTCAAGACAGGGGCTGGGTGGGGATGGAATATGGCTACACCTTC. Translation gives CASSQDRGWVGMEYGYTF.

This sequence joins TRBV5-1 and TRBJ1-4, with 7 bases identical to TRBD1. The CDR3 covers 15 residues. Germline loops: CDR1 SGHRS, CDR2 YFSETQ. V lost 0 bases, J lost 7 bases, and 6 bases stayed unmatched. Here the CDR3 reads CASSLEGGAFEKLFF. CDR3 bases: TGCGCCAGCAGCTTGGAAGGGGGCGCGTTTGAAAAACTGTTTTTT.